This T cell receptor beta chain appears in the sequencing data of a study of blood T cell repertoires in COVID-19. Background on the study: T cells, B-cell-depleted T cells, or PBMCs provided the cDNA or gDNA that served as material.

CDR3 length: 13 residues. CDR1 is SGDLS and CDR2 is YYNGEE in the germline V gene. Trimming took 0 bases from V and 7 from J, leaving 7 bases between them. Profiling relied on immunoSEQ multiplex PCR, and the TCRdb table lists in-frame clones only, not all of them. The sample carries 95,000 to 110,000 clones, approximately 80% recorded once. The origin of this receptor is a man aged 65 to 79 with acute or convalescent COVID-19. V is TRBV9 and J is TRBJ2-2; no clear D. Sequencing was carried out using peripheral blood. The CDR3: CASSVGLSGELFF. The CDR3 coding sequence is TGTGCCAGCAGCGTAGGACTCAGCGGGGAGCTGTTTTTT.